The sequence of this T cell receptor beta chain was determined in a study of blood T cell repertoires in COVID-19. Overall study: Sites across the United States, Italy and Spain contributed samples from acute and convalescent COVID-19. PBMCs, B-cell-depleted T cells, or T cells provided the cDNA or gDNA that made up the material.

Patients from Seattle were sampled longitudinally, starting during active infection. CDR3 length: 14 amino acids. From germline, CDR1 is SGHRS and CDR2 YFSETQ. V was pared by 1 base and J by 8 bases, with 10 bases between. In the original analysis: Amplified reference gene primers provided the basis for estimating nucleated cell counts. Produced via immunoSEQ multiplex PCR; TCRdb's table is partial and in-frame only. D and trimming were read from the DNA, whereas the V and J calls and clone size are those reported in that table. The table includes about 220,000 clones, approximately 78% detected once. This clone has just one count.

The sequencing input was peripheral blood. The chain links TRBV5-1 to TRBJ1-6; D is perhaps TRBD1 (5 bases). The clonotype originates from a woman older than 75 with COVID-19, enrolled during active disease. As DNA, the CDR3 is TGCGCCAGCAGCTTGAGTAGGGGTGATTCACCCCTCCACTTT. Amino acid sequence: CASSLSRGDSPLHF.